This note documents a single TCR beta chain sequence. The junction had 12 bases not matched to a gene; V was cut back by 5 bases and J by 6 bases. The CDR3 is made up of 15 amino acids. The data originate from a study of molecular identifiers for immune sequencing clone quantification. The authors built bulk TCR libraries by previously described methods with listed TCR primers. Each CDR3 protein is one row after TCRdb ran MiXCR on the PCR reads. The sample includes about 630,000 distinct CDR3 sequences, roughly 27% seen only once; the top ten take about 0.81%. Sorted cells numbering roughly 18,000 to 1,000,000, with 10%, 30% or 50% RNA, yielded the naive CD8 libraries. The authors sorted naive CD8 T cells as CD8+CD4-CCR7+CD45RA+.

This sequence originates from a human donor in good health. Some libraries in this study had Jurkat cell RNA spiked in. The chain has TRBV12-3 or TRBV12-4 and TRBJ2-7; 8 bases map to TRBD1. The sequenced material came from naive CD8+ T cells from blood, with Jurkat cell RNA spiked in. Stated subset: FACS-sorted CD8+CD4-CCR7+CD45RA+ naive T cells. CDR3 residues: CASSPPTGVAREQYF. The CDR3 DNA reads TGTGCCAGCAGTCCACCGACAGGGGTGGCACGCGAGCAGTACTTC.